The clone carrying this T cell receptor (beta chain) was recorded many times. Its specificity is not known. Researchers made TCR beta libraries by using iRepertoire HTBI primers and running Arm-PCR on CDR3 regions. TCRdb reanalysed the multiplex PCR reads using MiXCR and keeps one entry per CDR3 protein. The sample carries hundreds of thousands of distinct CDR3 sequences, 16% recorded once. The source of the sample is a study of regulatory T cells in long-lasting Graves disease. Study-level results: Under persistent disease, TRBV28, TRBJ1-2 and TRBJ2-5 were used preferentially. It was possible that the small sample size reduced accuracy.

The CDR3 spans 15 residues. The V and J ends lost 6 bases and 0 bases, in that order; junction bases with no gene match: 8. The V gene's germline CDR1 is SGHRS and CDR2 YFSETQ. Time point in this sample: newly diagnosed GD, antithyroid drugs for less than 3 months. Preparation of the TCR library used RNA extracted from PBMCs. These data also featured in a second study, about T cells in Graves' hyperthyroidism and ophthalmopathy. This second report adds: Most thyroid clonotypes that were expanded above 0.001 also turned up in blood.

The material sequenced was peripheral blood mononuclear cells (PBMCs), taken at new diagnosis, from a patient treated with antithyroid drugs. This receptor was obtained from a man aged 35 to 55 with Graves disease. This chain connects TRBV5-1 to TRBJ2-7; TRBD1 matches 8 bases. CDR3 sequence (DNA): TGCGCCAGCACCCCCGACACAGGGGGCTCCTACGAGCAGTACTTC. It specifies CASTPDTGGSYEQYF.